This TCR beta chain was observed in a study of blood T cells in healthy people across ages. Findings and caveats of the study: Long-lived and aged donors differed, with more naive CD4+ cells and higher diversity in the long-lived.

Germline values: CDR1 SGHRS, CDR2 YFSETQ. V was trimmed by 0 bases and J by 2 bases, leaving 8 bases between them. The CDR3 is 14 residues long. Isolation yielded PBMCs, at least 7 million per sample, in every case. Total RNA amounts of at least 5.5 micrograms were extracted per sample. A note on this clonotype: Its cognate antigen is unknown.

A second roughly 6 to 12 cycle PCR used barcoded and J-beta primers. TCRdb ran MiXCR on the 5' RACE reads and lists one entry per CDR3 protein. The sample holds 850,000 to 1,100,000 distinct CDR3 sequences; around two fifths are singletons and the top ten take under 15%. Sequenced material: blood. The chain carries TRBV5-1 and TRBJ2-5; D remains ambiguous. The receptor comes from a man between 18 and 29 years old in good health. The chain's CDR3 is CASSLDSKQETQYF. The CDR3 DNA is TGCGCCAGCAGCTTGGACAGCAAGCAAGAGACCCAGTACTTC.